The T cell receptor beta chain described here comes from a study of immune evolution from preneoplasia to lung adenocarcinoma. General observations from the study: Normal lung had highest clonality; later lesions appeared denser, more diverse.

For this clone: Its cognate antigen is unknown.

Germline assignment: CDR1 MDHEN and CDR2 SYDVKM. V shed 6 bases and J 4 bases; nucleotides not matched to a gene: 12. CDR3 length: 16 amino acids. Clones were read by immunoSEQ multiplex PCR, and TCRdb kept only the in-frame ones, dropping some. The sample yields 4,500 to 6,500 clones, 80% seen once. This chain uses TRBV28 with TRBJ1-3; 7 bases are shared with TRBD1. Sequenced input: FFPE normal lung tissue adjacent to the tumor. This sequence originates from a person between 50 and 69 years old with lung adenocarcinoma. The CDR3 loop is CASSTADRVRGNTIYF. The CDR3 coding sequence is TGTGCCAGCAGCACCGCCGACAGGGTGCGGGGAAACACCATATATTTT. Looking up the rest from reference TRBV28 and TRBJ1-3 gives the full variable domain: DVKVTQSSRYLVKRTGEKVFLECVQDMDHENMFWYRQDPGLGLRLIYFSYDVKMKEKGDIPEGYSVSREKKERFSLILESASTNQTSMYLCASSTADRVRGNTIYFGEGSWLTVV.